These 23 T cell receptor beta chains came from one sample sequenced in a study of post-analysis software for immune sequencing data. Study-wide results and limits: TRBV segments more frequent in patients than in controls numbered a few and included TRBV5-6, TRBV5-1 and TRBV20-1.

Their antigen targets remain unknown. Presence of unique molecular identifiers characterized the TCR beta cDNA libraries. MiXCR, applied by TCRdb to the PCR reads, yields one record per CDR3 protein. Of more than 450,000 distinct CDR3 sequences in the sample, approximately 31% are singletons; the top ten hold about 6%. The sequenced sample consisted of blood. The receptors were sampled from a girl under 18 with multiple sclerosis.

This chain uses TRBV5-4 with TRBJ2-3; maybe TRBD1 (5 bases). The germline V gene has CDR1 SGHNT and CDR2 YYREEE (reference sequence). V lost 2 bases, J lost 0 bases, and 10 bases lay in between. The CDR3 sequence is 15 residues long. The CDR3 nucleotides read TGTGCCAGCAGCTTTGAAAGGACAAGCACAGATACGCAGTATTTT. Residues: CASSFERTSTDTQYF.

The chain uses TRBV19 and TRBJ2-3; possibly TRBD1 for D (6 bases). The CDR3 contains 13 residues. The V gene's germline CDR1 is LNHDA and CDR2 SQIVND (reference sequence). V gave up 4 bases and J gave up 4 bases, with 9 bases separating them. The CDR3, as DNA: TGTGCCAGTAGTACCGGACAGTCAGATACGCAGTATTTT. It yields the protein CASSTGQSDTQYF.

This clonotype has just a few counts. The rearrangement links TRBV5-4 to TRBJ2-7; either TRBD1 or TRBD2 may supply D (5 bases each). This CDR3 is built from 14 residues. Germline assignment: CDR1 SGHNT and CDR2 YYREEE (reference sequence). V shed 3 bases and J shed 4 bases, with 14 bases lying between them. CDR3 residues: CASSSLRESYEQYF. For the CDR3, the DNA is TGTGCCAGCAGCTCCCTCAGGGAGTCGTACGAGCAGTACTTC.

This chain connects TRBV21-1 to TRBJ1-4; TRBD1, as called in the table, went unchecked against the DNA. TRBV21-1 is noted as a pseudogene. The CDR3 totals 14 residues. CDR3 region: CASSTGTGLEKLFF. CDR3 coding DNA: TGTGCCAGCAGCACTGGGACAGGGTTGGAAAAACTGTTTTTT.

The chain is built from TRBV7-2 and TRBJ2-4; D perhaps matches TRBD2 (5 bases). CDR3 size: 17 residues. V was trimmed by 5 bases and J by 0 bases, leaving 17 bases between them. Per germline, CDR1 SGHTA and CDR2 FQGNSA. DNA for the CDR3: TGTGCCAGCAGCCCTATCGGCGGGCCCCTAGCCAAAAACATTCAGTACTTC. Translating gives CASSPIGGPLAKNIQYF.

The genes are TRBV6-1 and TRBJ1-1; D is possibly TRBD1 (6 bases). CDR1 MNHNS and CDR2 SASEGT come from the germline V gene. The CDR3 is 15 amino acids. V dropped 3 bases and J dropped 2 bases, with 13 bases sitting between them. CDR3 sequence (DNA): TGTGCCAGCAGTGATACAGGGCTAGGTAACACTGAAGCTTTCTTT. Its translation: CASSDTGLGNTEAFF.

This chain links TRBV28 with TRBJ2-7; 10 bases are a match to TRBD2. The J call may not be correct, given that the DNA end is closer to TRBJ2-5. Germline V gene lookup returns CDR1 MDHEN and CDR2 SYDVKM. The length of the CDR3 is 16 residues. CDR3 sequence (DNA): TGTGCCAGTCTGAGAAGTTTACTAGCGGGGTTAGAGACCCAGTACTTC. Translation: CASLRSLLAGLETQYF.

As concerns this clonotype: A much larger clone differs from this one at a single base, so this may be a read error. The V call is TRBV20-1, the J call TRBJ2-5; D is unclear. There are 13 residues in the CDR3. From germline, CDR1 is DFQATT and CDR2 SNEGSKA (reference sequence). V lost 4 bases and J lost 2, with 11 bases in between. CDR3 loop: CSAKDPQQETQYF. Here the CDR3 DNA reads TGCAGTGCTAAAGATCCCCAGCAAGAGACCCAGTACTTC.

A few counts support this clonotype. The gene calls are TRBV10-3 and TRBJ1-1; no definite D call. The germline V and J ends were trimmed by 0 bases and 1 base, with 9 bases remaining between them. CDR1 and CDR2 (germline): ENHRY, SYGVKD. This CDR3 contains 15 residues. CDR3 region: CAISESGWANTEAFF. DNA of the CDR3: TGTGCCATCAGTGAGTCGGGGTGGGCGAACACTGAAGCTTTCTTT.

The gene calls are TRBV5-1 and TRBJ1-1, with 10 bases lining up with TRBD1. Germline CDR1 SGHRS, CDR2 YFSETQ. Unmatched junction bases numbered 6, after V lost 1 base and J lost 0 bases. CDR3 length: 17 amino acids. The CDR3 bases are TGCGCCAGCAGCTTGAGTCCGGGACAGGGGATGAACACTGAAGCTTTCTTT. It codes for CASSLSPGQGMNTEAFF.

V is TRBV9 and J is TRBJ1-1; maybe TRBD1 (5 bases). V was pared by 0 bases and J by 8 bases, with 11 bases between. The CDR3 has 13 amino acids. Germline V lookup: CDR1 SGDLS, CDR2 YYNGEE. CDR3 nucleotides: TGTGCCAGCAGCGTAGGGGAAAGGGGCGAAGCTTTCTTT. Amino acids: CASSVGERGEAFF.

To note about this clonotype: The junction shows a germline mismatch at one end, possibly a read error. V usage is TRBV10-3 and J usage is TRBJ2-4; D is perhaps TRBD1 (5 bases). The DNA end favors TRBJ2-7, so the J call may be wrong. The CDR3 sequence is 12 residues long. Germline values: CDR1 ENHRY, CDR2 SYGVKD. DNA of the CDR3: TGCGCCATCACAACCGACAGTTACGAGCAGTACTTC. Translation: CAITTDSYEQYF.

The table lists this clonotype with a few counts. The chain couples TRBV27 to TRBJ1-4; D is perhaps TRBD1 (5 bases). Trimming stripped 4 bases from V and 5 bases from J, with 14 bases between. The CDR3 length is 15 residues. CDR1 is MNHEY, CDR2 SMNVEV, per germline (reference sequence). The CDR3 region is CASSSLWGVNEKLFF. In nucleotides, the CDR3 is TGTGCCAGCAGTTCCTTATGGGGCGTCAATGAAAAACTGTTTTTT.

The chain recombines TRBV20-1 with TRBJ1-2; TRBD1 is a possible D gene (5 bases). CDR1 is DFQATT, CDR2 SNEGSKA, per germline (reference sequence). CDR3 length: 16 residues. V lost 2 bases to trimming and J lost 6 bases, with 22 bases between them. DNA for the CDR3: TGCAGTGCTAGACCCCCTCTCACAGGAGACGGCGATGGCTACACCTTC. Amino acids: CSARPPLTGDGDGYTF.

This chain connects TRBV10-3 to TRBJ2-1, with TRBD2 matching over 9 bases. With the DNA end fitting TRBJ2-7 better, the J assignment may be wrong. This CDR3 is built from 16 residues. Germline V gene sequence: CDR1 ENHRY, CDR2 SYGVKD. CDR3 amino acids: CAISGPSGGPDNEQYF. DNA for the CDR3: TGTGCCATCAGTGGCCCAAGCGGGGGGCCCGACAATGAGCAGTACTTC.

The V call is TRBV5-1, the J call TRBJ1-4; D may be TRBD1 (5 bases). Germline assignment: CDR1 SGHRS and CDR2 YFSETQ. The V end lost 0 bases, the J end lost 8 bases, and 14 bases lay between the germline ends. The CDR3 totals 15 residues. DNA of the CDR3: TGCGCCAGCAGCTTGGGGGACCCCAAAGGGGAAAAACTGTTTTTT. Its protein product is CASSLGDPKGEKLFF.

The J gene is TRBJ2-7, the V gene TRBV29-1; D tentatively fits TRBD1 or TRBD2 (6 bases each). From germline, CDR1 is SQVTM and CDR2 ANQGSEA. The CDR3 is 13 residues long. As DNA, the CDR3 is TGCAGTATGGGGGGCGCGAGCTCCTACGAGCAGTACTTC. It specifies CSMGGASSYEQYF.

The chain links TRBV13 to TRBJ2-5; D is unclear. CDR1 and CDR2 (germline): PRHDT, FYEKMQ (reference sequence). V was cut by 5 bases and J by 1 base, with 17 bases left in between. CDR3 length: 16 amino acids. The CDR3 DNA reads as TGTGCCAGCAGCCCTACTTCTCCGAGCCCCCAAGAGACCCAGTACTTC. Protein: CASSPTSPSPQETQYF.

This clonotype turned up a few times. The chain carries TRBV15 and TRBJ2-4; possible D gene TRBD1, 5 bases. This CDR3 is built from 16 residues. V was clipped by 1 base and J by 4 bases, with 14 bases between them. Germline values: CDR1 LNHNV, CDR2 YYDKDF (reference sequence). The CDR3 nucleotides read TGTGCCACCAGCAGAGTTAGGGCCCAGGGTAAAAACATTCAGTACTTC. Protein: CATSRVRAQGKNIQYF.

This clonotype was detected many times. V and J are TRBV29-1 and TRBJ2-5, with D possibly matching TRBD2 (5 bases). CDR3 length: 13 residues. V lost 5 bases, J lost 5 bases, and 15 bases lay in between. CDR1 is SQVTM and CDR2 is ANQGSEA in the germline V gene. In DNA, the CDR3 is TGCAGCGTTCCCCCCTCGGGGTGGGAGACCCAGTACTTC. Translation gives CSVPPSGWETQYF.

In regard to this clonotype: A junction end diverges from the germline sequence, so it may reflect a read error. Here the CDR3 reads CSVESGKVFF. In DNA form, the CDR3 reads TGCAGCGTCGAGAGCGGAAAAGTGTTTTTT. The chain links TRBV29-1 to TRBJ1-4, with D uncertain. CDR3 length: 10 amino acids. Per the germline V gene, CDR1 is SQVTM and CDR2 is ANQGSEA.

This clonotype was seen many times. The chain couples TRBV6-1 to TRBJ2-3; unclear D gene. The CDR3 loop spans 12 amino acids. Germline V gene lookup returns CDR1 MNHNS and CDR2 SASEGT. Trimming took off 1 base at V and 6 bases at J, with 5 bases between the two ends. The CDR3 DNA reads as TGTGCCAGCAGTGAAGTCATGGATACGCAGTATTTT. Its protein product is CASSEVMDTQYF.

V usage is TRBV5-1 and J usage is TRBJ2-1, with D perhaps matching TRBD2 (7 bases). The CDR3 totals 15 residues. V was pared by 4 bases and J by 4 bases, with 15 bases between. Germline CDR1 is SGHRS and CDR2 is YFSETQ. DNA of the CDR3: TGCGCCAGCAGCGGGACCGGGGGGACATACAATGAGCAGTTCTTC. It yields the protein CASSGTGGTYNEQFF.